This T cell receptor beta chain was obtained from a study of beta chain features in type 1 diabetes. The authors reverse transcribed all of the isolated RNA, so sequencing captured expressed TCRB transcripts. Method: immunoSEQ multiplex PCR; TCRdb's copy keeps in-frame clones and lacks some. This sample has more than 300,000 clones, with roughly 8% found just once. The CDR3 contains 14 residues. The ends lost 3 bases at V and 5 bases at J; junction bases unmatched: 2. Germline V gene lookup returns CDR1 SEHNR and CDR2 FQNEAQ (reference sequence). Material: central memory CD4+ T cells from blood. This TCR was recovered from a woman aged 18-29 years in good health. The rearrangement links TRBV7-9 to TRBJ2-1, with 9 bases lining up with TRBD2. This CDR3 reads CASSFGLANNEQFF. The CDR3 bases are TGTGCCAGCAGCTTCGGACTAGCGAACAATGAGCAGTTCTTC.